This T cell receptor (beta chain) came from a study of shared clonotypes between healthy human individuals. Concerning this clone: Antigen unknown.

The CDR3 has 23 residues. The V and J ends lost 10 bases and 3 bases respectively, with 46 bases between them. Germline CDR1 reads MDHEN; CDR2 reads SYDVKM. Notes on the study in general: The small donor group covered limited genetic and exposure diversity. The four-donor shared clonotypes exceeded non-shared clonotypes in generation probability, with non-shared ones scoring lower.

The study ran the assay at deep level. The authors loaded around 190 ng DNA, 30,000 to 35,000 T cell genomes, into sorted-subset replicate PCRs. TCRdb's copy holds only in-frame clones and misses some; the assay was immunoSEQ multiplex PCR. The sample includes 2,500,000 or so clones, 85% to 95% of them seen just once. Sequencing was done on a sample of naive CD4+ T cells from PBMCs. The subset was: CD45RA+ positively selected. V gene TRBV28 combines with J gene TRBJ2-7; D might be TRBD1 (7 bases). This sequence was found in a man younger than 35 in good health. Some clones in this sample may be carry-over from other donors' samples. The CDR3 region is CATKGRDSGETGFQSYGVYEQYF. CDR3 sequence (DNA): TGTGCCACCAAAGGCCGGGACTCGGGAGAGACAGGGTTCCAATCCTATGGTGTCTACGAGCAGTACTTC. Using reference TRBV28 and TRBJ2-7 for the parts outside the CDR3, the full variable domain is DVKVTQSSRYLVKRTGEKVFLECVQDMDHENMFWYRQDPGLGLRLIYFSYDVKMKEKGDIPEGYSVSREKKERFSLILESASTNQTSMYLCATKGRDSGETGFQSYGVYEQYFGPGTRLTVT.